This T cell receptor beta chain was captured by sequencing in a study of T-cell memory formation after mild COVID-19. Study-level points and caveats: Clones that shrank (day 15 to 85) were balanced CD4/CD8, whereas later expanders leaned CD4+.

V lost 6 bases to trimming and J lost 11 bases, with 22 bases between them. The length of the CDR3 is 14 residues. Germline CDR1 reads SGHTA; CDR2 reads FQGNSA. Concerning this clonotype: Its antigen is currently unknown.

TCRdb reanalysed the 5' RACE reads using MiXCR and keeps one entry per CDR3 protein. The sample includes hundreds of thousands of distinct CDR3 sequences, approximately 27% seen only once; the top ten take roughly 13%. Input material: PBMCs or a T cell subset sorted from them (not recorded which). This receptor was identified in an adult woman who had mild COVID-19 (a few samples of this study predate the infection). Cell type and time point are not known. The chain recombines TRBV7-2 with TRBJ1-1, with D maybe TRBD1 (5 bases). The DNA for the CDR3 is TGTGCCAGCAGGCGGGGCAGTCAAGATGTGTATGCTTTCTTT. The encoded protein is CASRRGSQDVYAFF.